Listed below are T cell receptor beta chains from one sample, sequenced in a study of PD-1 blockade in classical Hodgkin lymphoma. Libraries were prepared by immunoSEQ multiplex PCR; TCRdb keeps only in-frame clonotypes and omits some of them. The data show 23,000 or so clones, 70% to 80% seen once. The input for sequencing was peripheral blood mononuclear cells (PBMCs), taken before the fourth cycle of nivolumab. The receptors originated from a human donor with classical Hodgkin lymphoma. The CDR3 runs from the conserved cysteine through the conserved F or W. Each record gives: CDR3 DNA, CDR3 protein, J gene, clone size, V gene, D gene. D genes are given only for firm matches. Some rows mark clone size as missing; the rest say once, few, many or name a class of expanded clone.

CDR3nt: TGTGCCAGCAGCCAAGACAGACTAGCCAAAAACATTCAGTACTTC
CDR3aa: CASSQDRLAKNIQYF
j_gene: TRBJ2-4
abundance: -
v_gene: TRBV7-9
d_gene: -

CDR3nt: TGCGCCAGCAGTGTTGGGGGTTTAGGCTACAATGAGCAGTTCTTC
CDR3aa: CASSVGGLGYNEQFF
j_gene: TRBJ2-1
abundance: few
v_gene: TRBV10-1
d_gene: -

CDR3nt: TGTGCCAGCAGGGCTGCAGGGGCCGCCACAGATACGCAGTATTTT
CDR3aa: CASRAAGAATDTQYF
j_gene: TRBJ2-3
abundance: few
v_gene: TRBV28
d_gene: -

CDR3nt: TGTGCCAGCAGCTTGACGCTTACCTCCTACGAGCAGTACTTC
CDR3aa: CASSLTLTSYEQYF
j_gene: TRBJ2-7
abundance: few
v_gene: TRBV7-2
d_gene: -

CDR3nt: TGTGCCAGCAGCTTAATTGGCGGGGGGCATACCGATACGCAGTATTTT
CDR3aa: CASSLIGGGHTDTQYF
j_gene: TRBJ2-3
abundance: -
v_gene: TRBV7-2
d_gene: TRBD2

CDR3nt: TGTGCCAGCAGTGAACAGAGTCACGACGGCTACACCTTC
CDR3aa: CASSEQSHDGYTF
j_gene: TRBJ1-2
abundance: -
v_gene: TRBV6-1
d_gene: -

CDR3nt: TGTGCCAGCAGTTTACTCCAGGGAAAGACCCAGTACTTC
CDR3aa: CASSLLQGKTQYF
j_gene: TRBJ2-5
abundance: -
v_gene: TRBV28
d_gene: -

CDR3nt: TGTGCCAGCAGCTCTTACCTGGGCCCCGGCACCGGGGAGCTGTTTTTT
CDR3aa: CASSSYLGPGTGELFF
j_gene: TRBJ2-2
abundance: -
v_gene: TRBV7-9
d_gene: -

CDR3nt: TGTGCCAGCAGCCAAGGGTCAGGGCACAGCACAGATACGCAGTATTTT
CDR3aa: CASSQGSGHSTDTQYF
j_gene: TRBJ2-3
abundance: -
v_gene: TRBV4-2
d_gene: -

CDR3nt: TGTGCCAGCAGTCCGGGTCCCAGGGACACCGGGGAGCTGTTTTTT
CDR3aa: CASSPGPRDTGELFF
j_gene: TRBJ2-2
abundance: -
v_gene: TRBV5-6
d_gene: -

CDR3nt: TGTGCCAGCAGCTTGGCAGGTTTAGGTTCACCCCTCCACTTT
CDR3aa: CASSLAGLGSPLHF
j_gene: TRBJ1-6
abundance: -
v_gene: TRBV5-3
d_gene: -

CDR3nt: TGTGCCACCAGCAGAGATCTAGCATATAACAATGAGCAGTTCTTC
CDR3aa: CATSRDLAYNNEQFF
j_gene: TRBJ2-1
abundance: -
v_gene: TRBV15
d_gene: -

CDR3nt: TGTGCCAGCAGTTTATGGGAGGCCAATTCACCCCTCCACTTT
CDR3aa: CASSLWEANSPLHF
j_gene: TRBJ1-6
abundance: -
v_gene: TRBV28
d_gene: -

CDR3nt: TGCGCCAGCAGCCAGAAGAGAGTCGACAGGGGTAACCCCTACGAGCAGTACTTC
CDR3aa: CASSQKRVDRGNPYEQYF
j_gene: TRBJ2-7
abundance: -
v_gene: TRBV4-3
d_gene: TRBD1